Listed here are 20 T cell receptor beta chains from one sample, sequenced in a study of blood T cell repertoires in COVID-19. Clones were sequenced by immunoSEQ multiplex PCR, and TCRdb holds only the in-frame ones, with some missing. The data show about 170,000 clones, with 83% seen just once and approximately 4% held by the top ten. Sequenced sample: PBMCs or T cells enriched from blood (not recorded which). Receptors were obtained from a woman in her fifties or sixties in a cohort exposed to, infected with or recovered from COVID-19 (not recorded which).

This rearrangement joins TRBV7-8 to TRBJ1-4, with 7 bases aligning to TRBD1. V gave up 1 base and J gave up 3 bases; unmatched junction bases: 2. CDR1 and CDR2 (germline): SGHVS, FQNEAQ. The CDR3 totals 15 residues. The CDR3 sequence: CASSLGRGSNEKLFF. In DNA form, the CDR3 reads TGTGCCAGCAGCTTAGGCAGGGGGTCTAATGAAAAACTGTTTTTT.

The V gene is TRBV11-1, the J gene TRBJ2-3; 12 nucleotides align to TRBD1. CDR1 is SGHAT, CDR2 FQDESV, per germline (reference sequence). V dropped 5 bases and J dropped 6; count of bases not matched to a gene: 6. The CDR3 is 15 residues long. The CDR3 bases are TGTGCCAGCAGCCCGGGACAGGGGGCATGGGATACGCAGTATTTT. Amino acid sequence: CASSPGQGAWDTQYF. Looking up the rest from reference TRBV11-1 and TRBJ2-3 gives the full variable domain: EAEVAQSPRYKITEKSQAVAFWCDPISGHATLYWYRQILGQGPELLVQFQDESVVDDSQLPKDRFSAERLKGVDSTLKIQPAELGDSAMYLCASSPGQGAWDTQYFGPGTRLTVL.

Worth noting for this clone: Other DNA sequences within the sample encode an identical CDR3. The CDR3 is CASSQGGGTDTQYF. In DNA form, the CDR3 reads TGTGCCAGCAGCCAAGGAGGCGGAACGGATACGCAGTATTTT. The chain couples TRBV3-1 (or the pseudogene TRBV3-2) to TRBJ2-3; no clear D gene. V lost 1 base to trimming and J lost 6 bases, with 11 bases between them. CDR1 and CDR2 (germline): LGHDT, YNNKEL (reference sequence). CDR3 length equals 14 residues.

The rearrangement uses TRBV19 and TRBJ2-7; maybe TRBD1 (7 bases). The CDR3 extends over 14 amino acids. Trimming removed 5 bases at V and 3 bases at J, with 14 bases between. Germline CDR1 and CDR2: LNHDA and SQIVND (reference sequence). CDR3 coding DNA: TGTGCCAGTAGTGCCCAGGGGGGAGACTACGAGCAGTACTTC. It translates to CASSAQGGDYEQYF.

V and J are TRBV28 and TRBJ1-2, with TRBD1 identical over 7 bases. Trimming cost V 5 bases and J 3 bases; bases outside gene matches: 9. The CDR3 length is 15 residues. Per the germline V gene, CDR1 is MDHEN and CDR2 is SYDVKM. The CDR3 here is CASSPTGVYDYGYTF. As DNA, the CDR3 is TGTGCCAGCAGTCCCACAGGGGTGTATGACTATGGCTACACCTTC.

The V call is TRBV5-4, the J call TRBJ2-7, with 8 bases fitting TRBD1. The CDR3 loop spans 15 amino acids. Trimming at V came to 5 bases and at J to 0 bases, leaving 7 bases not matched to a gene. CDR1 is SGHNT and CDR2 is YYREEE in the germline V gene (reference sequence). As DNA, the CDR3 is TGTGCCAGCAGGGGGGGACAGGATAGCTCCTACGAGCAGTACTTC. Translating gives CASRGGQDSSYEQYF.

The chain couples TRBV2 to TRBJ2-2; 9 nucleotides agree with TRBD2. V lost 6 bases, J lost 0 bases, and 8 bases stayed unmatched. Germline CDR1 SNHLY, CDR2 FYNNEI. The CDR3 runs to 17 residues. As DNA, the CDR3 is TGTGCCAGCAGAGGACTAGCGAAGCGAACGAACACCGGGGAGCTGTTTTTT. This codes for CASRGLAKRTNTGELFF.

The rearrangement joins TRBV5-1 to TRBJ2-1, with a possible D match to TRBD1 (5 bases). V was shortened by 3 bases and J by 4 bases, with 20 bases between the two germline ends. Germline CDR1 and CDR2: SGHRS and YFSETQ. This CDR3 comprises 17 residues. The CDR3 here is CASSYTVIDQGYNEQFF. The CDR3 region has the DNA TGCGCCAGCAGCTACACGGTAATAGACCAGGGTTACAATGAGCAGTTCTTC.

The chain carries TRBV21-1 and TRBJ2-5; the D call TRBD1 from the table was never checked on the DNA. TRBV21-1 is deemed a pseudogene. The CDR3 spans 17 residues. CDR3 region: CASSKTKLDRMQETQYF. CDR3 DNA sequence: TGTGCCAGCAGCAAAACCAAACTTGACAGGATGCAAGAGACCCAGTACTTC.

CDR3 protein: CASSILSPRSDGYTF. The CDR3 DNA follows: TGTGCCAGTAGTATTCTCTCCCCCAGGTCCGATGGCTACACCTTC. The chain employs TRBV19 and TRBJ1-2, with D hard to call. The CDR3 covers 15 residues. Germline-derived CDR1 and CDR2 are LNHDA and SQIVND (reference sequence). V shed 3 bases and J shed 6 bases, with 17 bases lying between them.

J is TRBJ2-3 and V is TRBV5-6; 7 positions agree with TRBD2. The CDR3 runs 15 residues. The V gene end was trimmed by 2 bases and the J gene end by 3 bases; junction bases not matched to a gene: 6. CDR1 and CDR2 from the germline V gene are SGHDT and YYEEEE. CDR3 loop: CASSFWGGKTDTQYF. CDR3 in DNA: TGTGCCAGCAGCTTTTGGGGGGGAAAAACAGATACGCAGTATTTT.

CDR3 region: CASIRQVGRTEAFF. The CDR3 DNA is TGTGCCAGCATTCGACAGGTCGGTCGGACTGAAGCTTTCTTT. The genes are TRBV28 and TRBJ1-1; D perhaps matches TRBD1 (6 bases). The V end was cut by 7 bases, the J end by 5 bases, with 17 bases between. The germline gives CDR1 MDHEN, CDR2 SYDVKM. There are 14 residues in the CDR3.

CDR3 in amino acids: CASSFQSGQGYGYTF. CDR3 nucleotide sequence: TGTGCCAGCAGTTTTCAGTCTGGACAGGGTTATGGCTACACCTTC. This chain links TRBV28 with TRBJ1-2; 8 bases align to TRBD1. Germline V gene sequence: CDR1 MDHEN, CDR2 SYDVKM. V lost 3 bases and J lost 5; bases outside the gene matches: 8. This CDR3 is built from 15 residues.

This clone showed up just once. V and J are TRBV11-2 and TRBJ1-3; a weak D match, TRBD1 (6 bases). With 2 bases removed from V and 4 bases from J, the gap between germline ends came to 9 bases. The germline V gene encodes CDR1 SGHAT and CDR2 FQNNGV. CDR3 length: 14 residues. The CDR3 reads CASSLSGVGNTIYF. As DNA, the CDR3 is TGTGCCAGCAGCTTATCAGGGGTCGGAAACACCATATATTTT.

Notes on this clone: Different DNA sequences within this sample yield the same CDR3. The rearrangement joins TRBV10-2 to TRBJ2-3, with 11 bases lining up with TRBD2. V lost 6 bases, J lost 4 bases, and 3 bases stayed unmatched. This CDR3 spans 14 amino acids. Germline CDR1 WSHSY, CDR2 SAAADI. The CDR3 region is CASSLAGGADTQYF. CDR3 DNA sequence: TGCGCCAGCAGCTTAGCGGGGGGGGCAGATACGCAGTATTTT.

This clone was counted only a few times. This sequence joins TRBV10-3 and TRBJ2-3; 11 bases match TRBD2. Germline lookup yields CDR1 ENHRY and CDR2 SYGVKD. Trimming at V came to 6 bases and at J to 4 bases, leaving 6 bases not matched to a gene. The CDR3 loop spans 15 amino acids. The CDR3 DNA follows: TGTGCCATCAGGGGAACTAGCGGGGGCGCAGATACGCAGTATTTT. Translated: CAIRGTSGGADTQYF.

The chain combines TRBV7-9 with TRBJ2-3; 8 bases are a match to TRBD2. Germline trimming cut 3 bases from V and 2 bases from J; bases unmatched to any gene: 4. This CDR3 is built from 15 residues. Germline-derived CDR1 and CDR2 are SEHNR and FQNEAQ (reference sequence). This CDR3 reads CASSFSGKHTDTQYF. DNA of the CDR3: TGTGCCAGCAGCTTTAGCGGGAAACACACAGATACGCAGTATTTT.

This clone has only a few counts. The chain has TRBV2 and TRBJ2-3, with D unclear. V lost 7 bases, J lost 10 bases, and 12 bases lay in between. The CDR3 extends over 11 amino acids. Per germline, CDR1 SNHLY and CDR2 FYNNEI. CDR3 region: CASMWATAQYF. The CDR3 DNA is TGTGCCAGCATGTGGGCTACAGCGCAGTATTTT. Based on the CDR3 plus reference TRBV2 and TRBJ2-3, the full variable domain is EPEVTQTPSHQVTQMGQEVILRCVPISNHLYFYWYRQILGQKVEFLVSFYNNEISEKSEIFDDQFSVERPDGSNFTLKIRSTKLEDSAMYFCASMWATAQYFGPGTRLTVL.

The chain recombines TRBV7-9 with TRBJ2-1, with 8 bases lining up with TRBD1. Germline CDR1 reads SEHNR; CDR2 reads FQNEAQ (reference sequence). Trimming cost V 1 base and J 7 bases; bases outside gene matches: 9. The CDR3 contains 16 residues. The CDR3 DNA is TGTGCCAGCAGCTTAGAACCCGGACAGGGTCGAAATGAGCAGTTCTTC. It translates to CASSLEPGQGRNEQFF.

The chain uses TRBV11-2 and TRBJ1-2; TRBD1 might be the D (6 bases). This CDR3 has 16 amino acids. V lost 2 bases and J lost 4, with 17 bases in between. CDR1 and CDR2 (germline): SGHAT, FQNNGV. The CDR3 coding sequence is TGTGCCAGCAGCTTATACCTTGGGGGCGCCGGCTATGGCTACACCTTC. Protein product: CASSLYLGGAGYGYTF.